A single sample gave rise to the 19 T cell receptor beta chains below, sequenced in a study of cytomegalovirus exposure and HLA in healthy donors. The PCR used 60 Vbeta and 13 Jbeta primers. Measured with immunoSEQ multiplex PCR; TCRdb has only the in-frame clones, and not every one. The sample holds around 100,000 clones. Sequenced: PBMCs. All receptors derive from a man aged 25-45 years in good health and CMV-seronegative.

J is TRBJ2-1 and V is TRBV5-1, with 7 bases fitting TRBD2. The V and J ends lost 2 bases and 7 bases, in that order; junction bases with no gene match: 6. The CDR3 consists of 14 residues. Germline V lookup: CDR1 SGHRS, CDR2 YFSETQ. The CDR3 region has the DNA TGCGCCAGCAGCTTCGGGGGGAACGGGAATGAGCAGTTCTTC. It yields the protein CASSFGGNGNEQFF.

The chain is built from TRBV18 and TRBJ2-7; 9 positions match TRBD1. From germline, CDR1 is KGHSH and CDR2 LQKENI. This CDR3 region has 18 residues. V lost 2 bases to trimming and J lost 4 bases; unmatched junction nucleotides: 15. The CDR3, as DNA: TGTGCCAGCTCACCAAGGACAGGGGCCAACTTGGACAAGTACGAGCAGTACTTC. It encodes CASSPRTGANLDKYEQYF.

CDR3 sequence (DNA): TGTGCCAGCAGCGTAGAATCGGGGGGATACTACGAGCAGTACTTC. It encodes CASSVESGGYYEQYF. The rearrangement links TRBV9 to TRBJ2-5; 7 bases map to TRBD2. The J call may be in error: the DNA end matches TRBJ2-7 better. CDR1 SGDLS and CDR2 YYNGEE come from the germline V gene. The CDR3 has 15 residues.

The chain uses TRBV5-8 and TRBJ2-3; D is possibly TRBD1 (6 bases). CDR1 and CDR2 from the germline V gene are SGHTS and YDEGEE. Trimming left V 5 bases short and J 2 bases short, with 12 bases between. This CDR3 contains 14 residues. CDR3 loop: CASSLWGPTDTQYF. Here the CDR3 DNA reads TGTGCCAGCAGTCTGTGGGGGCCCACAGATACGCAGTATTTT.

CDR3 DNA: TGTGCCTGGGACAGTCTTATTAACTATGGCTACACCTTC. This encodes CAWDSLINYGYTF. The chain has TRBV30 and TRBJ1-2; perhaps TRBD1 as D (5 bases). Deletions cut 5 bases from V and 1 base from J, with 11 bases between. CDR1 is GTSNPN and CDR2 is SVGIG in the germline V gene (reference sequence). This CDR3 comprises 13 residues.

The chain couples TRBV30 to TRBJ2-1; 9 bases match TRBD2. CDR1 and CDR2 from the germline V gene are GTSNPN and SVGIG (reference sequence). The CDR3 covers 15 residues. The V and J ends lost 3 bases and 3 bases, in that order; junction bases with no gene match: 6. The CDR3 region is CAWSLTSGFYNEQFF. As DNA, the CDR3 is TGTGCCTGGAGCTTGACTAGCGGCTTCTACAATGAGCAGTTCTTC.

The gene calls are TRBV21-1 and TRBJ2-7; the D segment call TRBD1 is taken from the table without a DNA check. TRBV21-1 is termed a pseudogene. This CDR3 contains 17 residues. The DNA of the CDR3 is TGTGCCACCTCCCTTAACTCAAGACAGAAAGTCTTCTACGAGCAGTACTTC. Translation: CATSLNSRQKVFYEQYF.

This rearrangement joins TRBV12-5 to TRBJ1-2, with TRBD1 as a possible D gene (6 bases). CDR3 size: 14 residues. Germline lookup yields CDR1 LGHNT and CDR2 FRNRAP. Trimming shortened V by 4 bases and J by 8 bases, and 17 bases separated the two germline ends. CDR3 region: CASGSHRTATGYTF. The CDR3 nucleotides read TGTGCTAGTGGTTCCCATCGGACAGCTACCGGCTACACCTTC.

This chain uses TRBV6-1 with TRBJ1-5, with 12 nucleotides matching TRBD1. CDR1 and CDR2 from the germline V gene are MNHNS and SASEGT. The CDR3 is 14 amino acids. V lost 8 bases to trimming and J lost 5 bases; unmatched junction nucleotides: 4. The CDR3 protein is CASGGTGGHQPQHF. As DNA, the CDR3 is TGTGCCAGCGGGGGGACAGGGGGCCATCAGCCCCAGCATTTT.

The rearrangement links TRBV28 to TRBJ1-3, with 9 bases aligning to TRBD1. V dropped 4 bases and J dropped 4; count of bases not matched to a gene: 5. Germline V lookup: CDR1 MDHEN, CDR2 SYDVKM. This CDR3 has 15 amino acids. CDR3 residues: CASSSRTGEGNTIYF. The DNA of the CDR3 is TGTGCCAGCAGTTCCCGGACAGGGGAGGGAAACACCATATATTTT.

The CDR3 loop is CASSLEVSSSTDTQYF. CDR3 DNA: TGCGCCAGCAGCTTGGAGGTTAGCAGTAGCACAGATACGCAGTATTTT. The genes are TRBV5-1 and TRBJ2-3; no definite D call. V dropped 0 bases and J dropped 0 bases, with 11 bases sitting between them. CDR3 length equals 16 residues. The V gene's germline CDR1 is SGHRS and CDR2 YFSETQ.

The chain has TRBV30 and TRBJ2-1; D is uncertain. This CDR3 has 12 residues. Germline V gene data show CDR1 as GTSNPN and CDR2 as SVGIG (reference sequence). V lost 2 bases and J 6 bases, leaving 8 bases between the germline ends. The DNA of the CDR3 is TGTGCCTGGAGTCCGGTGCGCAATGAGCAGTTCTTC. Encoded protein: CAWSPVRNEQFF.

The chain links TRBV5-1 to TRBJ2-7; possible D gene TRBD1, 8 bases. CDR1 is SGHRS and CDR2 is YFSETQ in the germline V gene. The CDR3 is 14 residues long. V was trimmed by 0 bases and J by 7 bases, leaving 14 bases between them. The CDR3 reads CASSLGTGTKEQYF. In DNA form, the CDR3 reads TGCGCCAGCAGCTTGGGGACAGGGACTAAAGAGCAGTACTTC.

The chain employs TRBV5-1 and TRBJ2-7; TRBD2 matches at 10 bases. This CDR3 comprises 17 residues. V was clipped by 0 bases and J by 2 bases; unmatched bases: 8. Per germline, CDR1 SGHRS and CDR2 YFSETQ. For the CDR3, the DNA is TGCGCCAGCAGCTTGGACACAACTAGCGGGGTCCCCTACGAGCAGTACTTC. It yields the protein CASSLDTTSGVPYEQYF.

V gene TRBV27 combines with J gene TRBJ2-3; 9 bases line up with TRBD2. CDR3 length equals 17 residues. Unmatched junction bases numbered 7, after V lost 3 bases and J lost 0 bases. The germline V gene encodes CDR1 MNHEY and CDR2 SMNVEV (reference sequence). CDR3 nucleotide sequence: TGTGCCAGCAGTTTTTACGAGAGCGGGGGGAGCACAGATACGCAGTATTTT. Protein product: CASSFYESGGSTDTQYF.

The rearrangement uses TRBV7-9 and TRBJ1-4; TRBD1 matches 7 bases. The CDR3 length is 15 residues. CDR1 is SEHNR, CDR2 FQNEAQ, per germline (reference sequence). J gave up 6 bases and V 1 base, and 5 bases lay outside the gene matches. The CDR3, as DNA: TGTGCCAGCAGCTTAGGGGCAGGGGGACATGAAAAACTGTTTTTT. Translating it yields CASSLGAGGHEKLFF.

V and J are TRBV5-4 and TRBJ2-1; TRBD2 is a possible D gene (6 bases). V lost 5 bases and J lost 1, with 13 bases in between. The CDR3 is 15 amino acids. The germline V gene encodes CDR1 SGHNT and CDR2 YYREEE (reference sequence). The DNA of the CDR3 is TGTGCCAGCAGGGCGGGGCTGCCTTCCTACAATGAGCAGTTCTTC. Translated, it gives CASRAGLPSYNEQFF. The variable domain in full, with the rest retrieved from reference TRBV5-4 and TRBJ2-1, is ETGVTQSPTHLIKTRGQQVTLRCSSQSGHNTVSWYQQALGQGPQFIFQYYREEENGRGNFPPRFSGLQFPNYSSELNVNALELDDSALYLCASRAGLPSYNEQFFGPGTRLTVL.

The chain combines TRBV7-3 with TRBJ2-2, with D possibly being TRBD1 (6 bases). V was trimmed by 7 bases and J by 1 base, leaving 10 bases between them. Looked up from germline, CDR1 is SGHTA and CDR2 is FQGTGA. The CDR3 totals 14 residues. This CDR3 is CASTQDRNTGELFF. The CDR3 nucleotides read TGTGCCAGCACCCAGGACAGGAACACCGGGGAGCTGTTTTTT.

The chain has TRBV11-3 and TRBJ2-6, with D possibly being TRBD2 (6 bases). The germline V gene has CDR1 SGHNT and CDR2 YENEEA. V was cut by 5 bases and J by 8 bases, with 10 bases left in between. The CDR3 totals 13 residues. CDR3 DNA sequence: TGTGCCAGCAGCCTAAGCGGGTCCAACGTCCTGACTTTC. This translates into CASSLSGSNVLTF.